This is a list of T cell receptor beta chains from one sample in a study of T cells in Graves' hyperthyroidism and ophthalmopathy. TCRdb analysed the multiplex PCR reads with MiXCR anew, one entry per CDR3 protein. The table shows hundreds of thousands of distinct CDR3 sequences, with under 20% occurring only once. Sequenced input: blood. These TCRs come from a woman aged 30 to 39 with Graves' hyperthyroidism. Each CDR3 is given with its conserved first and last residue. A D gene is named only where the DNA matches it firmly. Clone size is given for some rows only: seen once, a few or many times, or a class if the clone is expanded.

V gene	J gene	D gene	clone size	CDR3 DNA	CDR3 protein
TRBV20-1	TRBJ1-6	.	.	TGCAGTGCTAAAACATCGCCCCTGGGGGATTCACCCCTCCACTTT	CSAKTSPLGDSPLHF
TRBV12-3/TRBV12-4	TRBJ2-1	.	.	TGTGCCAGCAGTTTAACTGGTTCAGTCTACAATGAGCAGTTCTTC	CASSLTGSVYNEQFF
TRBV6-1	TRBJ2-5	.	many	TGTGCCAGCAACGCCGTAACCAAAGAGACCCAGTACTTC	CASNAVTKETQYF
TRBV7-2	TRBJ2-5	.	many	TGTGCCAGCAGCTTAGTTTTAGAGACCCAGTACTTC	CASSLVLETQYF
TRBV18	TRBJ2-7	.	.	TGTGCCAGCTCACCACCTGGGGGGTTACCCTACGAGCAGTACTTC	CASSPPGGLPYEQYF
TRBV18	TRBJ2-1	TRBD2	many	TGTGCCAGCTCACCTGGACTAGCCCGGCCCGAGCAGTTCTTC	CASSPGLARPEQFF
TRBV27	TRBJ2-1	.	many	TGTGCCAGCAGCCTAGGGGGGGGGGTCAATGAGCAGTTCTTC	CASSLGGGVNEQFF
TRBV12-3/TRBV12-4	TRBJ2-1	TRBD2	.	TGTGCCAGCAGTTTAGGGCGGACTAGCGGGAGTGAGCAGTTCTTC	CASSLGRTSGSEQFF
TRBV3-1	TRBJ2-1	.	many	TGTGCCAGCAGCCAAGATAAATTCCCCGATGAGCAGTTCTTC	CASSQDKFPDEQFF
TRBV15	TRBJ2-5	.	.	TGTGCCACCAGCAGTGCCGGGCAAAAAGAGACCCAGTACTTC	CATSSAGQKETQYF
TRBV6-2/TRBV6-3	TRBJ1-5	TRBD1	.	TGTGCCAGCACAAAGACAGGGGTAAACAATCAGCCCCAGCATTTT	CASTKTGVNNQPQHF
TRBV6-1	TRBJ1-1	.	many	TGTGCCAGCAACCATGCCACGATGAACACTGAAGCTTTCTTT	CASNHATMNTEAFF
TRBV25-1	TRBJ2-7	.	.	TGTGCCAGCAGTGAAGATTGCGAGCAGTACTTC	CASSEDCEQYF
TRBV28	TRBJ1-1	.	many	TGTGCCAGCGGCCCGGCGTTTGAAGCTTTCTTT	CASGPAFEAFF
TRBV11-2	TRBJ2-1	.	many	TGTGCCAGCAGCTTAGCGGGAGCAGCCAATGAGCAGTTCTTC	CASSLAGAANEQFF
TRBV28	TRBJ2-7	TRBD1	few	TGTGCCAGCAGCCTACAGGGGCGGGACGAGCAGTACTTC	CASSLQGRDEQYF
TRBV20-1	TRBJ2-2	.	.	TGCAGTGCTAGGGCCGGACACCCAACCGGGGAGCTGTTTTTT	CSARAGHPTGELFF
TRBV28	TRBJ1-2	TRBD1	many	TGTGCCAGCAACCTACAGGGGTCTTACTATGGCTACACCTTC	CASNLQGSYYGYTF
TRBV20-1	TRBJ2-7	TRBD1	.	TGCAGTGCTAGAGACCGACAGGGTGGACCCTACGAGCAGTACTTC	CSARDRQGGPYEQYF
TRBV29-1	TRBJ2-1	.	many	TGCAGCGTTGAAGATACGGGATTGGAGCAGTTCTTC	CSVEDTGLEQFF
TRBV7-9	TRBJ1-2	.	few	TGTGCCAGCAGCTGGCGACAGTTAAACTATGGCTACACCTTC	CASSWRQLNYGYTF
TRBV3-1	TRBJ2-3	.	many	TGTGCCAGCAGCCCGAGTGGGGGACCCGATACGCAGTATTTT	CASSPSGGPDTQYF